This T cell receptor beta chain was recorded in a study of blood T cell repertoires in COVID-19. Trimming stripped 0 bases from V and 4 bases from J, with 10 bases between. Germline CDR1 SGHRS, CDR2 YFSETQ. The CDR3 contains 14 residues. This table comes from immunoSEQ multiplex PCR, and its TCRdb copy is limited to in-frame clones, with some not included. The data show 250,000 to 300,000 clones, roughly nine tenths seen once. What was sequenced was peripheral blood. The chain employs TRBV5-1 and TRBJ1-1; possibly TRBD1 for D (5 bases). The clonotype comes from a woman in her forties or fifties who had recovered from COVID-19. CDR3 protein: CASSLEAGPTEAFF. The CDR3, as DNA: TGCGCCAGCAGCTTGGAAGCAGGGCCCACTGAAGCTTTCTTT.